This T cell receptor beta chain was identified in a study of spatial heterogeneity in lung cancer. Background on the study: Every unique TCR and UMI combination, on average, appeared more than ten times in raw reads.

This CDR3 has 13 residues. The junction had 1 base not matched to a gene; V was cut back by 3 bases and J by 3 bases. The germline V gene has CDR1 SGHAT and CDR2 FQNNGV. Time point meaning: sample taken at primary tumor resection. The input material, whole RNA from tumor, nontumor lung or frozen PBMC, was sequenced unsorted. In TCRdb, the 5' RACE reads were re-called with MiXCR into one record per CDR3 protein. The data contain about 82,000 distinct CDR3 sequences, roughly an eighth of them singletons. The receptor was isolated from a male donor with early-stage non-small cell lung cancer. The source material was PBMCs, sampled at surgery. The chain links TRBV11-2 to TRBJ2-7, with 8 bases fitting TRBD1. The CDR3 region has the DNA TGTGCCAGCAGCTTGGACAGGGACTACGAGCAGTACTTC. Translated, it gives CASSLDRDYEQYF.